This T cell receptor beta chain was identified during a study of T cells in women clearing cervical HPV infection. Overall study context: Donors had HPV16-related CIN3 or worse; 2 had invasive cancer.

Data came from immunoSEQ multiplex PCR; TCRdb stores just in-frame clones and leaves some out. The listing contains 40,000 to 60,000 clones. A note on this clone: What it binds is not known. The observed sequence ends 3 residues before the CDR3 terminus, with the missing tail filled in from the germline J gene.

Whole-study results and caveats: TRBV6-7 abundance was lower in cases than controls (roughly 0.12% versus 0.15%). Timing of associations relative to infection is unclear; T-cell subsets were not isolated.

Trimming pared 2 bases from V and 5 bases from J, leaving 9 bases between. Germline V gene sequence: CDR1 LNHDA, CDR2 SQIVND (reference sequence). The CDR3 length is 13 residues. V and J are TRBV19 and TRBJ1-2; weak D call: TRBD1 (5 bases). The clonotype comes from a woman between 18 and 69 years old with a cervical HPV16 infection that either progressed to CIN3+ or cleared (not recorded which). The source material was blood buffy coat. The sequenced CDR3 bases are TGTGCCAGTAGTATAAGACAGCTATATGGC. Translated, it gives CASSIRQLYG. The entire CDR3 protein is CASSIRQLYGYTF. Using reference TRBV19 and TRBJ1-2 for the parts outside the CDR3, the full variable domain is DGGITQSPKYLFRKEGQNVTLSCEQNLNHDAMYWYRQDPGQGLRLIYYSQIVNDFQKGDIAEGYSVSREKKESFPLTVTSAQKNPTAFYLCASSIRQLYGYTFGSGTRLTVV.